This paragraph covers one TCR beta chain sequence. V trimming: 1 base; J trimming: 6 bases; junction bases outside the gene matches: 4. The CDR3 contains 15 residues. Germline V lookup: CDR1 SGHTA, CDR2 FQGNSA. The source of the sample is a study of control samples from healthy donors and cancer patients. Assay used: immunoSEQ multiplex PCR; TCRdb lists only in-frame clones, some missing. The sample shows 80,000 or so clones, about 95% of them seen only once. The sequencing sample was made of blood. The sequence was collected from a middle-aged woman in good health. The chain has TRBV7-2 and TRBJ1-2, with 11 bases matching TRBD1. In nucleotides, the CDR3 is TGTGCCAGCAGCTTAGTGGGGACAGGGGGAAATGGCTACACCTTC. It yields the protein CASSLVGTGGNGYTF.